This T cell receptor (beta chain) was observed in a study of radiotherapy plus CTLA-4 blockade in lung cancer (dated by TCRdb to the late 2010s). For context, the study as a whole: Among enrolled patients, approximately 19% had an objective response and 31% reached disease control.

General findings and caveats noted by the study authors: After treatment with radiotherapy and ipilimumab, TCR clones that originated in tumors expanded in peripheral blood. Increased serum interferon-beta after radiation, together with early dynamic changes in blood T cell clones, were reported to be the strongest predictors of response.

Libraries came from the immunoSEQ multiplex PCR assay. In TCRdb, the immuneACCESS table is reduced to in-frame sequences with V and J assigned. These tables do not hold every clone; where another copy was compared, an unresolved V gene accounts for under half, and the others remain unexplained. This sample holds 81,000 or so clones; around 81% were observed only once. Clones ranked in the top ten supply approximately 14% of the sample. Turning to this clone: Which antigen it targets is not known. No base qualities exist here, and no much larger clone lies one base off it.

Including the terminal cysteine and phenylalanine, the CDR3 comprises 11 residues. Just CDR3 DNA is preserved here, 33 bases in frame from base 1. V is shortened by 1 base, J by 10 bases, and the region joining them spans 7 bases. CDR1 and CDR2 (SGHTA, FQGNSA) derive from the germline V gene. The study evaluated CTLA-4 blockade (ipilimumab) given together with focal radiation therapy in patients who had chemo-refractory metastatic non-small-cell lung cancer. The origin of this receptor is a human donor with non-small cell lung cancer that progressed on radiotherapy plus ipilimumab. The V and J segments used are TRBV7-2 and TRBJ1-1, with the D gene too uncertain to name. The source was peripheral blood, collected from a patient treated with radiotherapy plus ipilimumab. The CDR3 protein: CASSLGLGAFF. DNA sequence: TGTGCCAGCAGCTTAGGTCTGGGAGCTTTCTTT.